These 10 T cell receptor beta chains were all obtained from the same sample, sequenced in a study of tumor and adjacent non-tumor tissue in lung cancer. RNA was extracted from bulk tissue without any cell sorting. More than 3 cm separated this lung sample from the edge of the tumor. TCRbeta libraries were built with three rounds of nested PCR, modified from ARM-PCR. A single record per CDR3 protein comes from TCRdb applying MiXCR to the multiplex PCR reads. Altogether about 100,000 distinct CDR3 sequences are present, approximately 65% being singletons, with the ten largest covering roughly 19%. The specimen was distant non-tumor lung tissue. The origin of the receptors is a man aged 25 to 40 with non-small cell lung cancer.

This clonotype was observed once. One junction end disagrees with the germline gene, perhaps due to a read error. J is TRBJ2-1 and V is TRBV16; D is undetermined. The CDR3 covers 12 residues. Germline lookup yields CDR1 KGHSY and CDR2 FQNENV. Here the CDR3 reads CASGQSKNEQFF. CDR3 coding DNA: TGTGCCAGCGGCCAATCTAAAAATGAGCAGTTCTTC.

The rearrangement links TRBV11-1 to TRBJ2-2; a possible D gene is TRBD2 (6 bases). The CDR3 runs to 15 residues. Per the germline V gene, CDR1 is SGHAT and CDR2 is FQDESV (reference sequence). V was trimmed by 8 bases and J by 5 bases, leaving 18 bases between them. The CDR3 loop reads CASGPCPRGTGELFF. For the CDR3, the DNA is TGTGCCAGCGGCCCATGCCCACGGGGGACCGGGGAGCTGTTTTTT.

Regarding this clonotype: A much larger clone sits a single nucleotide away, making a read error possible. This chain's CDR3 is CAIFQRGGNEQYF. The DNA of the CDR3 is TGTGCCATCTTCCAGCGGGGGGGCAACGAGCAGTACTTC. This chain connects TRBV10-3 to TRBJ2-7; 10 bases are a match to TRBD2. V trimming: 8 bases; J trimming: 5 bases; junction bases outside the gene matches: 6. This CDR3 region has 13 residues. CDR1 is ENHRY and CDR2 is SYGVKD in the germline V gene.

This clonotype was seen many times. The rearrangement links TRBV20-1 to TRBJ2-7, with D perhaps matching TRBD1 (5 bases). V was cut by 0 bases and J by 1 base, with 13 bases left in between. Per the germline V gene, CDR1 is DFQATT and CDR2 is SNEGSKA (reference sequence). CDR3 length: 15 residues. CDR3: CSARDRGRASYEQYF. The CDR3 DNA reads TGCAGTGCTAGAGATAGGGGTCGGGCGTCCTACGAGCAGTACTTC.

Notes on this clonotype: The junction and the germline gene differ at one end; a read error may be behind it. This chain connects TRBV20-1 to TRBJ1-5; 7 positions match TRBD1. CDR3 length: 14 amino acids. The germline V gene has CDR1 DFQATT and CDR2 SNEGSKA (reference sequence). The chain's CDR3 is CSALQGPSNQPHHF. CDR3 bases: TGCAGTGCCCTACAGGGGCCAAGTAATCAGCCCCACCATTTT.

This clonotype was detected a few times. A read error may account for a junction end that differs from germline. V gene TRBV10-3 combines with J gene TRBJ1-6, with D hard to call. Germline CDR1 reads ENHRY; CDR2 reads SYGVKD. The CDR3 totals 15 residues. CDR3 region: CTISWDQNYNSPFHF. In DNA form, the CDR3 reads TGTACCATCAGTTGGGATCAGAATTATAATTCACCCTTCCACTTT.

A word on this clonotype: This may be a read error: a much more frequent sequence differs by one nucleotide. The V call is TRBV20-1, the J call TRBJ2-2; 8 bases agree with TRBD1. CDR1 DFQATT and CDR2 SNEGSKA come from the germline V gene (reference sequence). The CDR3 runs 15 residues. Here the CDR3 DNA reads TGCAGTGCTAGTGCGCAGGGGGCGAACATCGGGGAGCTGTTTTTT. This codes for CSASAQGANIGELFF.

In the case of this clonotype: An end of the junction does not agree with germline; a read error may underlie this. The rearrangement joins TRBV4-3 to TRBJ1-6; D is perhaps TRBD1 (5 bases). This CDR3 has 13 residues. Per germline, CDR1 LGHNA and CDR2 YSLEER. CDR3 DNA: TGCGCCAGCAGCCATGCAGGGAATTTACCCCTCCACTTT. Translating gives CASSHAGNLPLHF.

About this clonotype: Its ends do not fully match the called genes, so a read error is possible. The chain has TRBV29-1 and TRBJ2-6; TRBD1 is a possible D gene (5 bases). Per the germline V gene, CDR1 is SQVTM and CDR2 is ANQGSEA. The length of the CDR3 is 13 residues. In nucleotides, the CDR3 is TGCAACGTTGATTACCCTGGGGCCAACGTCCCGACTTTC. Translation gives CNVDYPGANVPTF.

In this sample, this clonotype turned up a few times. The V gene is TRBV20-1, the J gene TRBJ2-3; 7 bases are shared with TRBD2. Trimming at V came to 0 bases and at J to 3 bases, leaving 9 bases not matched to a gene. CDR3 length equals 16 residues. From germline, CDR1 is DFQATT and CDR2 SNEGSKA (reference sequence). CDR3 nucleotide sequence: TGCAGTGCTAGAGACCCCGCGCGAGCGGGGACAGATACGCAGTATTTT. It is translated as CSARDPARAGTDTQYF.